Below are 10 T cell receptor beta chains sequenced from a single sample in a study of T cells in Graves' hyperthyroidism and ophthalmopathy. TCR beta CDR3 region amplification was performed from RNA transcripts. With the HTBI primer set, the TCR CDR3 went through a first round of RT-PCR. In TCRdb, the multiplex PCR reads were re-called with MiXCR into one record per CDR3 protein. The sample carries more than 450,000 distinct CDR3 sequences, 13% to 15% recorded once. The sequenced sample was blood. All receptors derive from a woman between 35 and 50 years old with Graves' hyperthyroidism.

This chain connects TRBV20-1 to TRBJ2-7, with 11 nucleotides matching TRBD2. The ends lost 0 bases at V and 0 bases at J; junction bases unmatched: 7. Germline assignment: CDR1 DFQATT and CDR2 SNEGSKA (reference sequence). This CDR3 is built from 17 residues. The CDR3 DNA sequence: TGCAGTGCTAGAGAAGCGGGACTAGCGGTCAACTCCTACGAGCAGTACTTC. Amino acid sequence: CSAREAGLAVNSYEQYF.

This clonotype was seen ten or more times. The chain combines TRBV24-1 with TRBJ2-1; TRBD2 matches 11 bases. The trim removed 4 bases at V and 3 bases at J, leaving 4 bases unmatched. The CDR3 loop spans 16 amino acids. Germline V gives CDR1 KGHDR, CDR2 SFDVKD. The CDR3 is CATSDPGTSGYNEQFF. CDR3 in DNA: TGTGCCACCAGTGACCCCGGGACTAGCGGCTACAATGAGCAGTTCTTC.

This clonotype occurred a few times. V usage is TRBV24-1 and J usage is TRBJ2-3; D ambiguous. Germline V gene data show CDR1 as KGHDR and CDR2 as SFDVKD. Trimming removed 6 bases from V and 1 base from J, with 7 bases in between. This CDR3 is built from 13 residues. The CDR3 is CATSRQGTDTQYF. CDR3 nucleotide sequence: TGTGCCACCAGTCGGCAGGGCACAGATACGCAGTATTTT.

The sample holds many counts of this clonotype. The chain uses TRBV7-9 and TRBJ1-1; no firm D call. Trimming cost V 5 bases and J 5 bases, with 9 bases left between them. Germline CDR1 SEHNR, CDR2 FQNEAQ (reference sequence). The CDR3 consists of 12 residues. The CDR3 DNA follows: TGTGCCAGCAGCAATGGGAGAACTGAAGCTTTCTTT. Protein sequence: CASSNGRTEAFF.

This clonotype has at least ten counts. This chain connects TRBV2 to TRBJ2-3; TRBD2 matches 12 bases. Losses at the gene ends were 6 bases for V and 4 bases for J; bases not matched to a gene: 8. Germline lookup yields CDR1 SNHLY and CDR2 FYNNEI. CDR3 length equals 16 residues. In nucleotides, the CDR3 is TGTGCCAGCAGCCCCTCTAGCGGGAGGGCCGCAGATACGCAGTATTTT. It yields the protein CASSPSSGRAADTQYF.

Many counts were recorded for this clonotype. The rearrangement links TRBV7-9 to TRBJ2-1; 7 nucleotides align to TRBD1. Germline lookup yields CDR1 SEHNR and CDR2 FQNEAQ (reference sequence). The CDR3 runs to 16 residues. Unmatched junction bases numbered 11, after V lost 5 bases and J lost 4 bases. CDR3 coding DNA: TGTGCCAGCAGCCTACACCGGGACAGAGTTTACAATGAGCAGTTCTTC. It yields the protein CASSLHRDRVYNEQFF.

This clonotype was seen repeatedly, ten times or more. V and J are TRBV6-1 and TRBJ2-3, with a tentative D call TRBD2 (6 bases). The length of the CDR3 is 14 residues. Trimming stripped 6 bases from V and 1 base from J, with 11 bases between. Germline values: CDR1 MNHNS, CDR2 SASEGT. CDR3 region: CASRLASGTDTQYF. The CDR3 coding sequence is TGTGCCAGCAGGTTGGCTAGCGGCACAGATACGCAGTATTTT.

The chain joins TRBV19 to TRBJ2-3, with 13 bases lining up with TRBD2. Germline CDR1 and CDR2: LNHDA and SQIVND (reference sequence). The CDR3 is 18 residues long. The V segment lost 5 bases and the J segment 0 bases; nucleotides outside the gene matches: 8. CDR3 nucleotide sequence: TGTGCCAGTAGTGCTGCTCGGGGACTAGCGGGAAGCACAGATACGCAGTATTTT. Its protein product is CASSAARGLAGSTDTQYF.

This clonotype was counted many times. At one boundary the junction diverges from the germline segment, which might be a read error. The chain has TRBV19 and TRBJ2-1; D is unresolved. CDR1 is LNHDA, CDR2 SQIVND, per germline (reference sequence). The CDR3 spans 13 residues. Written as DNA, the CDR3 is TGTGCCAGCAGTATAGGTCCGTACAATGAGCAGTTCTTC. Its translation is CASSIGPYNEQFF.

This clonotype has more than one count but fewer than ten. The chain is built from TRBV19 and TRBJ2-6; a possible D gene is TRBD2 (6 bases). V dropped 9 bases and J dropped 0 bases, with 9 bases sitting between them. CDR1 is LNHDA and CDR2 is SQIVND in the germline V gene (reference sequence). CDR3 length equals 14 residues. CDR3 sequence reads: CASRGFSGANVLTF. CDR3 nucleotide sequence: TGTGCCAGCCGGGGGTTCTCTGGGGCCAACGTCCTGACTTTC.